The rows below give T cell receptor beta chains drawn from one sample of a study of T cell changes during pregnancy in multiple sclerosis. Assay: immunoSEQ multiplex PCR; the TCRdb copy retains only in-frame clones and omits some. The table lists nearly 110,000 clones, around 90% of them singletons. The sample here was peripheral blood, taken before pregnancy. These receptors were taken from a female donor with multiple sclerosis, enrolled in a pregnancy study. Both conserved end residues are part of each CDR3. The order of the fields is V gene, CDR3 length, clone size, CDR3 protein. Rows give clone size only sometimes, using once, few, many, or a class for an expanded clone.

>TRBV7-2|17|-
CASSLVPVSYMNTEAFF
>TRBV7-9|13|-
CASSPQGATEAFF
>TRBV6-5|16|-
CASSYQQPATNEKLFF
>TRBV18|17|-
CASSPYRDRGRNEKLFF
>TRBV29-1|13|few
CSVATSGANVLTF
>TRBV19|14|-
CASRSYRGNQPQHF
>TRBV30|12|-
CAWSPGANTIYF
>TRBV6-5|14|-
CASSATGFNQPQHF
>TRBV5-1|13|-
CASSTGIDYGYTF
>TRBV9|17|-
CASSSGTSGGATDTQYF
>TRBV10-3|16|-
CAISAGRTSTTDTQYF
>TRBV7-8|14|-
CASSLGETGETQYF
>TRBV19|13|-
CASSIEINSPLHF
>TRBV20-1|10|once
CSARAGGYTF
>TRBV28|13|-
CASSLLRGNIQYF
>TRBV7-2|16|-
CASGSGQGAFLGTQYF
>TRBV6-5|16|-
CASSYSPGQTSYEQYF
>TRBV2|15|-
CASSEGVGENTEAFF
>TRBV18|17|-
CASSLDRGISTFYEQYF
>TRBV18|13|-
CASSPDRNYGYTF
>TRBV19|14|-
CASSRQRSTGELFF
>TRBV18|14|-
CASSPGQIYYGYTF
>TRBV27|15|-
CASSLRQGGNQPQHF
>TRBV27|15|-
CASSGERDFYNEQFF
>TRBV7-2|14|once
CASSSTGGMNEQYF
>TRBV2|14|-
CASSEGGVYNEQFF
>TRBV7-8|18|-
CASSQQRVGGRSNQPQHF
>TRBV7-3|14|-
CASSRDSGNSPLHF
>TRBV27|14|-
CASSLKGGHYEQYF
>TRBV19|12|-
CASSYNTGELFF
>TRBV5-1|14|-
CASSFLALDNEQFF
>TRBV7-8|14|-
CASSPTGLGYGYTF
>TRBV6-1|12|-
CASSEGGNEQFF
>TRBV7-6|14|-
CASSPTGNTGELFF
>TRBV4-1|13|-
CASSLIIGETQYF
>TRBV19|13|-
CATATPGEETQYF
>TRBV7-2|15|-
CASSLVDSDNEKLFF
>TRBV5-1|13|-
CASSFGQNTEAFF
>TRBV9|16|few
CASSPLLGTGNSPLHF
>TRBV7-9|15|-
CASRGNREPGNTIYF
>TRBV10-3|15|-
CAISGGQGDGGPQHF
>TRBV7-2|17|-
CASSSGTRLFDTGELFF
>TRBV19|15|-
CASTLYRGGPGELFF
>TRBV28|16|-
CASSLTGTGVLYGYTF
>TRBV19|15|once
CASSITAGGPHEQYF
>TRBV7-3|14|many
CASSLTGGDTEAFF
>TRBV4-1|15|-
CASSQEDRAFYEQYF
>TRBV5-4|13|-
CASSPRTSGEQFF